Listed below are T cell receptor beta chains from one sample, sequenced in a study of vaccination and CD4 T cells after COVID-19. No antigen is known for these receptors. TCRdb fed the PCR reads into MiXCR, producing one record per CDR3 protein. The table lists roughly 9,400 distinct CDR3 sequences, under 40% of them singletons. Sequencing was carried out using CD4+ T cells from blood, cultured in vitro. These receptors were collected from a human donor in good health. CDR3s include the opening cysteine and the closing phenylalanine or tryptophan. D genes are given only for firm matches. The listing skips clone size in some rows; elsewhere it reads once, few, many or a size class.

clone_size j_call v_call d_call cdr3_aa cdr3_nt
few TRBJ2-3 TRBV12-3/TRBV12-4 - CASRGTDTQYF TGTGCCAGCAGAGGCACAGATACGCAGTATTTT
few TRBJ2-5 TRBV15 TRBD1 CATSPRTGPIETQYF TGTGCCACCAGCCCGCGGACAGGGCCGATAGAGACCCAGTACTTC
- TRBJ2-1 TRBV20-1 TRBD2 CSARDVSGRFAEQFF TGCAGTGCTAGAGATGTAAGCGGGAGGTTCGCTGAGCAGTTCTTC
- TRBJ2-5 TRBV12-5 TRBD1 CASAYWTGSRKETQYF TGTGCTAGTGCCTACTGGACAGGGTCTCGCAAAGAGACCCAGTACTTC
few TRBJ1-1 TRBV7-9 - CASSPVNTEAFF TGTGCCAGCAGCCCGGTTAACACTGAAGCTTTCTTT
- TRBJ1-2 TRBV6-5 - CASSYVRAPRKYGYTF TGTGCCAGCAGTTATGTTCGGGCGCCCCGAAAATATGGCTACACCTTC
- TRBJ1-1 TRBV28 TRBD1 CASSPGGGHIEAFF TGTGCCAGCAGTCCAGGGGGCGGGCATATTGAAGCTTTCTTT
- TRBJ2-5 TRBV20-1 - CSAPPAAIAYQETQYF TGCAGTGCTCCCCCAGCGGCTATTGCGTACCAAGAGACCCAGTACTTC
- TRBJ1-5 TRBV2 - CASRQGNQPQHF TGTGCCAGCAGACAGGGTAATCAGCCCCAGCATTTT
few TRBJ1-1 TRBV24-1 TRBD1 CATRGQGTGTEAFF TGTGCCACCCGAGGACAGGGTACGGGCACTGAAGCTTTCTTT
- TRBJ1-2 TRBV25-1 TRBD1 CASSAPGQGIVGYTF TGTGCCAGCAGTGCCCCGGGACAGGGGATCGTTGGCTACACCTTC
few TRBJ1-2 TRBV6-9 - CASIDWGPNYGYTF TGTGCCAGCATTGATTGGGGCCCTAACTATGGCTACACCTTC
- TRBJ2-3 TRBV19 - CATRLTSTDTQYF TGTGCCACCAGACTGACTAGCACAGATACGCAGTATTTT
few TRBJ1-2 TRBV15 - CATSRVRGGYTF TGTGCCACCAGCAGAGTCAGGGGCGGCTACACCTTC
- TRBJ2-2 TRBV6-2/TRBV6-3 TRBD1 CASLTYRGQKTGELFF TGTGCCAGCCTAACCTACAGGGGGCAGAAGACCGGGGAGCTGTTTTTT
- TRBJ1-6 TRBV27 TRBD1 CASGQRGLYSPLHF TGTGCCAGCGGACAAAGGGGGCTGTATTCACCCCTCCACTTT
few TRBJ2-1 TRBV10-3 TRBD1 CAISGRQGFNEQFF TGTGCCATCAGTGGGCGACAGGGGTTCAATGAGCAGTTCTTC
- TRBJ1-1 TRBV6-1 - CASSDAGSKVGTEAFF TGTGCCAGCAGTGACGCGGGGAGTAAAGTCGGTACTGAAGCTTTCTTT
few TRBJ1-5 TRBV25-1 - CASSWGYQPQHF TGTGCCAGCTCTTGGGGCTATCAGCCCCAGCATTTT
few TRBJ2-1 TRBV7-3 TRBD2 CASSRGGSSSEQFF TGTGCCAGCAGCCGAGGCGGGAGTAGTAGTGAGCAGTTCTTC
- TRBJ2-1 TRBV6-5 TRBD2 CASSYAGTNRNEQFF TGTGCCAGCAGTTACGCCGGGACTAACCGAAATGAGCAGTTCTTC
few TRBJ2-1 TRBV20-1 - CSAAGGDLYNEQFF TGCAGTGCCGCCGGCGGAGACCTATACAATGAGCAGTTCTTC
- TRBJ2-7 TRBV11-2 TRBD2 CASSLGWREGLREQYF TGTGCCAGCAGCTTAGGGTGGCGGGAGGGCCTTCGCGAGCAGTACTTC
- TRBJ1-2 TRBV18 TRBD1 CASSPDRDGYTF TGTGCCAGCTCACCGGACAGGGATGGCTACACCTTC
- TRBJ2-3 TRBV19 - CASRLSGDTQYF TGTGCCAGCCGCCTTTCGGGGGATACGCAGTATTTT
- TRBJ1-3 TRBV7-8 - CASSPARAGNTIYF TGTGCCAGCAGCCCGGCCCGAGCTGGAAACACCATATATTTT
- TRBJ2-2 TRBV5-4 - CASSQLSGLGTGELFF TGTGCCAGCAGCCAGCTGAGCGGCCTGGGCACCGGGGAGCTGTTTTTT
- TRBJ1-2 TRBV5-1 TRBD1 CASSLSGQGASGYTF TGCGCCAGCAGCTTGTCGGGACAGGGGGCCTCTGGCTACACCTTC
- TRBJ2-7 TRBV11-2 - CASSFPGTLYEQYF TGTGCCAGCAGCTTTCCCGGGACACTCTACGAGCAGTACTTC
few TRBJ1-6 TRBV19 TRBD1 CASSVTGVISPLHF TGTGCCAGTAGTGTGACAGGGGTGATTTCACCCCTCCACTTT
- TRBJ2-2 TRBV6-1 - CASSRSSNTGELFF TGTGCCAGCAGTAGGTCATCCAACACCGGGGAGCTGTTTTTT
few TRBJ1-2 TRBV29-1 - CSVEEGINYGYTF TGCAGCGTTGAAGAGGGGATTAACTATGGCTACACCTTC
few TRBJ2-1 TRBV20-1 - CSARRSGISYNEQFF TGCAGTGCTAGGAGGTCCGGGATCTCCTACAATGAGCAGTTCTTC
few TRBJ1-5 TRBV20-1 TRBD1 CSARDRTGGQQPQHF TGCAGTGCTAGAGATCGGACAGGGGGCCAACAGCCCCAGCATTTT
- TRBJ1-6 TRBV18 TRBD1 CASSPLPTGGENSPLHF TGTGCCAGCTCACCGCTCCCGACAGGGGGCGAGAATTCACCCCTCCACTTT
- TRBJ1-2 TRBV7-9 - CASSPLMGGRAEGYTF TGTGCCAGCAGCCCGCTAATGGGAGGCAGGGCGGAGGGCTACACCTTC
- TRBJ2-2 TRBV10-3 TRBD2 CAISELMGEGLVGELFF TGTGCCATCAGTGAACTAATGGGGGAGGGCCTGGTCGGGGAGCTGTTTTTT
- TRBJ2-2 TRBV6-1 - CAALGGPGELFF TGTGCCGCCCTAGGGGGGCCCGGGGAGCTGTTTTTT
- TRBJ2-7 TRBV6-5 - CASSYSRISSYEQYF TGTGCCAGCAGTTACTCGAGGATCAGCTCCTACGAGCAGTACTTC
- TRBJ2-7 TRBV27 - CASSSLHEQYF TGTGCCAGCAGTTCTTTGCACGAGCAGTACTTC